The source of this T cell receptor beta chain is a study of cytomegalovirus exposure and HLA in healthy donors. Germline loops: CDR1 SNHLY, CDR2 FYNNEI. The V and J ends lost 7 bases and 3 bases, in that order; junction bases with no gene match: 13. The CDR3 sequence is 17 residues long. The table came from immunoSEQ multiplex PCR; TCRdb's copy has only in-frame clones and leaves some out. The sample yields 100,000 to 150,000 clones, about nine tenths seen once. Separate from the approximately 670-subject first cohort, the 120-subject validation cohort was the one that the donors belonged to. The sample was PBMCs. V and J are TRBV2 and TRBJ2-1, with TRBD2 matching 9 bases. The source is a young woman in good health and CMV-seronegative. CDR3 sequence: CASNGRATSGVYNEQFF. The CDR3 DNA is TGTGCCAGCAACGGCAGGGCGACTAGCGGAGTCTACAATGAGCAGTTCTTC.